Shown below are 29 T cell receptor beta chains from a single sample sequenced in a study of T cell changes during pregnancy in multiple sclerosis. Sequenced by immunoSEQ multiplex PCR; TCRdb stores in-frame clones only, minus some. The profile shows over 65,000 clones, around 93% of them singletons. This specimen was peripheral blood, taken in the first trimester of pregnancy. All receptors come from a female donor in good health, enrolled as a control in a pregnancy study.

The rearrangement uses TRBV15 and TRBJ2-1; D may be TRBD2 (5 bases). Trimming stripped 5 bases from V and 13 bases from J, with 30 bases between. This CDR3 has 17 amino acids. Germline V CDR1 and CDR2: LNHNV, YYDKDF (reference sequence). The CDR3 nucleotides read TGTGCCACCAGCTCCTCCCGAAGCCTACCTAATCCCTCGGGACAGTTCTTC. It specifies CATSSSRSLPNPSGQFF.

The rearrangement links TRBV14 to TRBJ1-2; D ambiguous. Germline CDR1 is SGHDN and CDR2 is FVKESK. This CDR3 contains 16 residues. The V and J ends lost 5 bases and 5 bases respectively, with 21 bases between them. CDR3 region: CASSTTYGDHVYGYTF. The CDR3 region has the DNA TGTGCCAGCAGCACGACATACGGCGACCACGTGTATGGCTACACCTTC. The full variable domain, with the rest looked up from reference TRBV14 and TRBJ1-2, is EAGVTQFPSHSVIEKGQTVTLRCDPISGHDNLYWYRRVMGKEIKFLLHFVKESKQDESGMPNNRFLAERTGGTYSTLKVQPAELEDSGVYFCASSTTYGDHVYGYTFGSGTRLTVV.

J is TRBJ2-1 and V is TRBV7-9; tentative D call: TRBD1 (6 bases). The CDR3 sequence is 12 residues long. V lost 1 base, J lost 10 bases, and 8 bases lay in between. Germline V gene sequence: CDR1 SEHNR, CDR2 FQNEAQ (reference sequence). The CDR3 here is CASSLGQAEQFF. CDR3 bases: TGTGCCAGCAGCTTAGGACAGGCCGAGCAGTTCTTC. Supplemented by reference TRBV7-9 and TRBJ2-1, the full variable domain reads DTGVSQNPRHKITKRGQNVTFRCDPISEHNRLYWYRQTLGQGPEFLTYFQNEAQLEKSRLLSDRFSAERPKGSFSTLEIQRTEQGDSAMYLCASSLGQAEQFFGPGTRLTVL.

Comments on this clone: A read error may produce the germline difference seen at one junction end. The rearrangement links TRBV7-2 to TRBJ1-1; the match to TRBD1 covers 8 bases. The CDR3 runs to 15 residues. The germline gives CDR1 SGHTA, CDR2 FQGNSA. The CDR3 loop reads CASSLLQGVNSEAFF. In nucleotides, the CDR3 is TGTGCCAGCAGCTTATTACAGGGGGTGAACTCTGAAGCTTTCTTT.

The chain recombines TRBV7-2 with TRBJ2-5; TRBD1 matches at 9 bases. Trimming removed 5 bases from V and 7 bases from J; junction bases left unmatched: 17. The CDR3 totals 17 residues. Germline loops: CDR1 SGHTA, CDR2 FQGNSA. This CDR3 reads CASSPSTGQGISVTQYF. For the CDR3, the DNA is TGTGCCAGCAGCCCTAGCACCGGACAGGGGATATCAGTGACCCAGTACTTC.

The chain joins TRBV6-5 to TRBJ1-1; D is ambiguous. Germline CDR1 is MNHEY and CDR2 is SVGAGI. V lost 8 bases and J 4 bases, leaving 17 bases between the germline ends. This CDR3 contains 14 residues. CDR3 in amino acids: CASVPVGDSTEAFF. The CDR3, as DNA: TGTGCCAGCGTCCCAGTGGGAGATAGCACTGAAGCTTTCTTT.

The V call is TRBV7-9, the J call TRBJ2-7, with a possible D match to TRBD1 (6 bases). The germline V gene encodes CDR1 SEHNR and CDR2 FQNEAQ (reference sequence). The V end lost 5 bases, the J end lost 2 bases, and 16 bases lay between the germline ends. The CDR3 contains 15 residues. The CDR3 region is CASSLQRGIAYEQYF. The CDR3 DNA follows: TGTGCCAGCAGCCTACAGAGGGGGATTGCCTACGAGCAGTACTTC.

The CDR3 DNA reads TGTGCCTATAACAGGGTTGAGCAGTTCTTC. This gives the protein CAYNRVEQFF. The V and J genes are TRBV30 and TRBJ2-1, with D possibly being TRBD1 (6 bases). The CDR3 has 10 residues. CDR1 is GTSNPN, CDR2 SVGIG, per germline (reference sequence). V was pared by 7 bases and J by 9 bases, with 10 bases between.

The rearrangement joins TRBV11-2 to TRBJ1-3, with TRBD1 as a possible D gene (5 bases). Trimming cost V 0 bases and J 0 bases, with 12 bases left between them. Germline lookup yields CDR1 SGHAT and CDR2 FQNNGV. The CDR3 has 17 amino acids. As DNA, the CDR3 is TGTGCCAGCAGCTTAGATCAAGGGGTTAGCTCTGGAAACACCATATATTTT. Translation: CASSLDQGVSSGNTIYF.

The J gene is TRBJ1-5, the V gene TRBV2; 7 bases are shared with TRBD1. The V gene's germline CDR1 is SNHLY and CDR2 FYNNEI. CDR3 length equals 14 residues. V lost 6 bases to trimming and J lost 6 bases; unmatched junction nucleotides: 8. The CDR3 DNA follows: TGTGCCAGCAGGACAGGGCGCGCGGTTCAGCCCCAGCATTTT. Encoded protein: CASRTGRAVQPQHF.

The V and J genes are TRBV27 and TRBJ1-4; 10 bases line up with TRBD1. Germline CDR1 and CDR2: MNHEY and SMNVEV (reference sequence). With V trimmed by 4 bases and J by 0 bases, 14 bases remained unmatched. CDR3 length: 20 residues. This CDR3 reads CASSSRRDRGSTATNEKLFF. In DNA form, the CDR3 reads TGTGCCAGCAGTTCGCGCCGGGACAGGGGTAGTACTGCAACTAATGAAAAACTGTTTTTT.

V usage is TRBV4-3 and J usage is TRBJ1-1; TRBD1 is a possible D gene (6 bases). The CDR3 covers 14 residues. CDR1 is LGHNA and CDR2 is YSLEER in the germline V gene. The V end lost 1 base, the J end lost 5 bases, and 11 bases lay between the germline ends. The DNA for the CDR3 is TGCGCCAGCAGCCAAGCTGCAGGGGCTACTGAAGCTTTCTTT. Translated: CASSQAAGATEAFF.

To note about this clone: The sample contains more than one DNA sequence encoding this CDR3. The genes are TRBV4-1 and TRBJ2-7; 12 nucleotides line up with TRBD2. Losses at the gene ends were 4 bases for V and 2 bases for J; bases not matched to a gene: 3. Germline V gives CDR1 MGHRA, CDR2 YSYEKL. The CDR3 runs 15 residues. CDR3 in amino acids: CASSLGLAGTYEQYF. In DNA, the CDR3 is TGCGCCAGCAGCCTCGGACTAGCGGGGACCTACGAGCAGTACTTC.

CDR3 region: CASTPGHGGETQYF. DNA of the CDR3: TGTGCCAGCACCCCGGGACATGGTGGGGAGACCCAGTACTTC. This sequence joins TRBV18 and TRBJ2-5; D is perhaps TRBD1 (6 bases). Trimming removed 8 bases at V and 5 bases at J, with 18 bases between. Germline CDR1 KGHSH, CDR2 LQKENI. The CDR3 has 14 residues.

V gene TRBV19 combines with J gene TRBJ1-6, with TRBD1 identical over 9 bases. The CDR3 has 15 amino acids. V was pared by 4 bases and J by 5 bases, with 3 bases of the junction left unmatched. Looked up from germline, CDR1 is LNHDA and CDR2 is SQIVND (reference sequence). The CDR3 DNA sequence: TGTGCCAGTAGTACGCGGGACAGGGATAATTCACCCCTCCACTTT. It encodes CASSTRDRDNSPLHF. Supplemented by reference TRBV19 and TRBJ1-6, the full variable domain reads DGGITQSPKYLFRKEGQNVTLSCEQNLNHDAMYWYRQDPGQGLRLIYYSQIVNDFQKGDIAEGYSVSREKKESFPLTVTSAQKNPTAFYLCASSTRDRDNSPLHFGNGTRLTVT.

CDR3: CASSQDALYGYTF. DNA for the CDR3: TGCGCCAGCAGCCAAGATGCGTTATATGGCTACACCTTC. The gene calls are TRBV4-3 and TRBJ1-2; D uncertain. This CDR3 contains 13 residues. Trimming removed 0 bases at V and 5 bases at J, with 7 bases between. From germline, CDR1 is LGHNA and CDR2 YSLEER.

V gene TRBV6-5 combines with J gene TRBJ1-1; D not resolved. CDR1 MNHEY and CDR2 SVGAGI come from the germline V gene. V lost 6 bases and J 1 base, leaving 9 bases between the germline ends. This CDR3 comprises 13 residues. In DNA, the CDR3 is TGTGCCAGCAGCCAAACACCGAACACTGAAGCTTTCTTT. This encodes CASSQTPNTEAFF.

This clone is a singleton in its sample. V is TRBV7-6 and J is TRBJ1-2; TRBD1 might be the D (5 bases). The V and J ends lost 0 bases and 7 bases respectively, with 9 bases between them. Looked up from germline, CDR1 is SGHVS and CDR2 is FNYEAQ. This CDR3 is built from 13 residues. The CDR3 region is CASSLAEGSGYTF. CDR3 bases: TGTGCCAGCAGCTTAGCGGAGGGGAGTGGCTACACCTTC.

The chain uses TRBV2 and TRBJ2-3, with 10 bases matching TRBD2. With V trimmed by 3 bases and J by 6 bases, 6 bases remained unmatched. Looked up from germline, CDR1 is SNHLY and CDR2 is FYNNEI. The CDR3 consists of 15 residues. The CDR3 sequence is CASSDGAGGPDTQYF. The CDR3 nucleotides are TGTGCCAGCAGTGACGGAGCGGGGGGGCCGGATACGCAGTATTTT.

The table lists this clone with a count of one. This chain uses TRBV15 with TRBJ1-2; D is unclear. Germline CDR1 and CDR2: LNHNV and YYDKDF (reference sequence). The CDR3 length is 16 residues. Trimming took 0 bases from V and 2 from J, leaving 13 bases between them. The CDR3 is CATSRDYSRLNYGYTF. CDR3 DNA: TGTGCCACCAGCAGAGACTATTCACGGTTGAACTATGGCTACACCTTC. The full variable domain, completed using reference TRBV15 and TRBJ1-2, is DAMVIQNPRYQVTQFGKPVTLSCSQTLNHNVMYWYQQKSSQAPKLLFHYYDKDFNNEADTPDNFQSRRPNTSFCFLDIRSPGLGDTAMYLCATSRDYSRLNYGYTFGSGTRLTVV.

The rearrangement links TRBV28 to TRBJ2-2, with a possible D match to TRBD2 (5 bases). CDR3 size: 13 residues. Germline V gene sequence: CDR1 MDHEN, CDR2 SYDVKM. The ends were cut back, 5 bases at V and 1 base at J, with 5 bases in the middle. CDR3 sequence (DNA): TGTGCCAGCAGTGGAGGGAACACCGGGGAGCTGTTTTTT. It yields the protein CASSGGNTGELFF.

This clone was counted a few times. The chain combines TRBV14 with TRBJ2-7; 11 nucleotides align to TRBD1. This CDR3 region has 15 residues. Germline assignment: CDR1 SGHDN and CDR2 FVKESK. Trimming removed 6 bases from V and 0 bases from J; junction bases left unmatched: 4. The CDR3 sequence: CASRRTGGLSYEQYF. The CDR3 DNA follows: TGTGCCAGCAGGCGGACAGGGGGCCTCTCCTACGAGCAGTACTTC. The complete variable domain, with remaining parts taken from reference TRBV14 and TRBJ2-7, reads EAGVTQFPSHSVIEKGQTVTLRCDPISGHDNLYWYRRVMGKEIKFLLHFVKESKQDESGMPNNRFLAERTGGTYSTLKVQPAELEDSGVYFCASRRTGGLSYEQYFGPGTRLTVT.

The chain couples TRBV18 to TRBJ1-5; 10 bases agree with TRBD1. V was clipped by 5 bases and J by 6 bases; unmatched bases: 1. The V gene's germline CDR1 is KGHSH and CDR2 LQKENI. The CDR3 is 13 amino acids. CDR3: CASSGQGGQPQHF. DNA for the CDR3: TGTGCCAGCTCAGGACAGGGGGGTCAGCCCCAGCATTTT. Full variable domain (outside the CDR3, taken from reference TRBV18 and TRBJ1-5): NAGVMQNPRHLVRRRGQEARLRCSPMKGHSHVYWYRQLPEEGLKFMVYLQKENIIDESGMPKERFSAEFPKEGPSILRIQQVVRGDSAAYFCASSGQGGQPQHFGDGTRLSIL.

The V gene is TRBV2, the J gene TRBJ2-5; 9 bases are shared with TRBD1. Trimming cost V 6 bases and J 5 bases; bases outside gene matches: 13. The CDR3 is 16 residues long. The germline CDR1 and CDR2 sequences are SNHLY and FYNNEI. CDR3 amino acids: CASSAFGTGSGETQYF. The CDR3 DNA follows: TGTGCCAGCAGCGCTTTTGGGACAGGGTCGGGGGAGACCCAGTACTTC.

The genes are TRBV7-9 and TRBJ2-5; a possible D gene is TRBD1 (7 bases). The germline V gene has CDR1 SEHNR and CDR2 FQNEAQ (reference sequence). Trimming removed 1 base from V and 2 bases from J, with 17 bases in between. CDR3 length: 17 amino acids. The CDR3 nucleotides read TGTGCCAGCAGCTTAGAGGGGGCGGGGCGGAATCAAGAGACCCAGTACTTC. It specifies CASSLEGAGRNQETQYF.

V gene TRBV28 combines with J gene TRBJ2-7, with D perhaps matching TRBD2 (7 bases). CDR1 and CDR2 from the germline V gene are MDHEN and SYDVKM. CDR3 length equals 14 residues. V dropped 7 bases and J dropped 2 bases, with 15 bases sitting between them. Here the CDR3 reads CASMGGASTYEQYF. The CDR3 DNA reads TGTGCCAGCATGGGGGGGGCATCTACCTACGAGCAGTACTTC.

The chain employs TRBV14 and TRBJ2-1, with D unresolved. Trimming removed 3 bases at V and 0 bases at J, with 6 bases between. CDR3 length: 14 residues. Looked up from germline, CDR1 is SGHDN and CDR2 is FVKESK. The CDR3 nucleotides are TGTGCCAGCAGCCAGGAGAGCTCCTACAATGAGCAGTTCTTC. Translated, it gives CASSQESSYNEQFF.

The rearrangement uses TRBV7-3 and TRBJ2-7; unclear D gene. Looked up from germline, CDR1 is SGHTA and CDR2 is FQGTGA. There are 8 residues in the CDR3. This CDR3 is CDPREQYF. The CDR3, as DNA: TGTGACCCCAGGGAGCAGTACTTC. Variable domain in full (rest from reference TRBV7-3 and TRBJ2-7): GAGVSQTPSNKVTEKGKYVELRCDPISGHTALYWYRQSLGQGPEFLIYFQGTGAADDSGLPNDRFFAVRPEGSVSTLKIQRTERGDSAVYLCDPREQYFGPGTRLTVT.

The CDR3 region has the DNA TGTGCCATCAGTGAGGCACGACAGGGGGCTGATGGCTACACCTTC. Translation: CAISEARQGADGYTF. The chain employs TRBV10-3 and TRBJ1-2, with 10 nucleotides matching TRBD1. V shed 2 bases and J 6 bases; nucleotides not matched to a gene: 6. Germline-derived CDR1 and CDR2 are ENHRY and SYGVKD. The CDR3 length is 15 residues.